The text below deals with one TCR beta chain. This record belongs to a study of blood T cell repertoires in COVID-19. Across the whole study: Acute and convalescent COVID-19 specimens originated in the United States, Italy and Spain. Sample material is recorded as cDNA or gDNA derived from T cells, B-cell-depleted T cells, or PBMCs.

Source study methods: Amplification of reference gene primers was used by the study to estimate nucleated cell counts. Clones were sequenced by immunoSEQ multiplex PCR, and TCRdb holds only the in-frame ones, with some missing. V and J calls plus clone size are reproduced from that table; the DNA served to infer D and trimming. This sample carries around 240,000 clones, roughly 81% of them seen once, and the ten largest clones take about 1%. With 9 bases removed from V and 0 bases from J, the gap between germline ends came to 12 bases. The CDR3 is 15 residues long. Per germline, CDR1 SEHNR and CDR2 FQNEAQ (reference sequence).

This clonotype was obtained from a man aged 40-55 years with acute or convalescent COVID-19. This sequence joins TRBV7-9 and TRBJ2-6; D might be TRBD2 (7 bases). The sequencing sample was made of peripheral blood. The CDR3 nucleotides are TGTGCCAGTGGGGGGGGCCCCTCTGGGGCCAACGTCCTGACTTTC. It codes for CASGGGPSGANVLTF.